These T cell receptor beta chains were read from a single sample in a study of blood T cells in healthy people across ages. MiXCR, applied by TCRdb to the 5' RACE reads, yields one record per CDR3 protein. The sample has 1,800,000 or so distinct CDR3 sequences; approximately 40% are singletons. Specimen: blood. The receptors here all came from a human donor in good health. Each CDR3 is given with its conserved first and last residue. D genes are given only for firm matches. Not all rows give a size; the values are once, few, many and, for expanded clones, a class.

NA,TRBV4-2,TRBJ2-1,NA,14,CASSQETRDIEQFF,TGTGCCAGCAGCCAAGAGACAAGGGACATTGAGCAGTTCTTC
NA,TRBV9,TRBJ2-7,TRBD2,15,CASSVNGGAIHEQYF,TGTGCCAGCAGCGTTAACGGGGGGGCAATCCACGAGCAGTACTTC
NA,TRBV6-2/TRBV6-3,TRBJ2-5,TRBD1,12,CASSSGGQTQYF,TGTGCCAGCAGTTCAGGGGGACAGACCCAGTACTTC
NA,TRBV12-3/TRBV12-4,TRBJ2-5,NA,13,CASSFSTMETQYF,TGTGCCAGCAGTTTCTCAACTATGGAGACCCAGTACTTC
NA,TRBV5-1,TRBJ2-3,NA,15,CASSLLPTSGETQYF,TGCGCCAGCAGCTTGCTCCCAACCTCCGGAGAGACCCAGTATTTT
many,TRBV3-1,TRBJ2-4,NA,16,CASSSFGTLAKNIQYF,TGTGCCAGCAGCAGCTTCGGGACATTAGCCAAAAACATTCAGTACTTC
few,TRBV6-6,TRBJ2-1,NA,13,CASSYSTFNEQFF,TGTGCCAGCAGTTACTCGACGTTCAATGAGCAGTTCTTC
NA,TRBV6-6,TRBJ1-5,NA,13,CASSLHPNQPQHF,TGTGCCAGCAGTTTGCACCCCAATCAGCCCCAGCATTTT
NA,TRBV5-4,TRBJ2-5,NA,16,CASSPDLGDVAETQYF,TGTGCCAGCAGCCCGGATCTAGGCGACGTGGCAGAGACCCAGTACTTC
NA,TRBV7-2,TRBJ2-7,TRBD1,14,CASRADRGRDEQYF,TGTGCCAGCAGGGCTGACAGGGGGCGAGACGAGCAGTACTTC
NA,TRBV3-1,TRBJ2-7,NA,14,CASSRRGPSYEQYF,TGTGCCAGCAGCCGAAGAGGACCCTCGTACGAGCAGTACTTC
NA,TRBV6-1,TRBJ2-7,NA,18,CASIRATLSGNLTYEQYF,TGTGCCAGCATTCGTGCTACCCTTTCTGGGAATCTAACCTACGAGCAGTACTTC
NA,TRBV7-9,TRBJ2-1,TRBD2,16,CASSFPAGGLYNEQFF,TGTGCCAGCAGCTTCCCAGCGGGGGGGCTTTACAATGAGCAGTTCTTC
NA,TRBV6-5,TRBJ1-1,NA,14,CASSYGGVTTEAFF,TGTGCCAGCAGTTATGGAGGGGTTACCACTGAAGCTTTCTTT
NA,TRBV20-1,TRBJ2-7,TRBD2,15,CSASGAGVAYNEQYF,TGCAGTGCTAGTGGAGCGGGGGTCGCATACAATGAGCAGTACTTC
few,TRBV9,TRBJ2-4,NA,12,CASSVEGDIQYF,TGTGCCAGCAGCGTAGAAGGGGACATTCAGTACTTC
once,TRBV13,TRBJ1-1,TRBD1,17,CASSLTAQGGPNTEAFF,TGTGCCAGCAGCTTAACTGCGCAGGGGGGTCCGAACACTGAAGCTTTCTTT
NA,TRBV4-1,TRBJ2-5,NA,13,CVSSLGLQETQYF,TGCGTCAGCAGCCTTGGACTCCAAGAGACCCAGTACTTC
NA,TRBV6-5,TRBJ1-2,TRBD1,14,CASSPGGGLYGYTF,TGTGCCAGCAGCCCAGGGGGCGGCTTGTATGGCTACACCTTC
NA,TRBV9,TRBJ2-1,TRBD2,17,CASSVVAGRGIYNEQFF,TGTGCCAGCAGCGTAGTGGCTGGGCGGGGGATATACAATGAGCAGTTCTTC
few,TRBV27,TRBJ1-6,NA,15,CASSPIPTGNSPLHF,TGTGCCAGCAGTCCAATACCGACGGGGAATTCACCCCTCCACTTT
many,TRBV7-3,TRBJ2-5,NA,14,CASSSPGTEETQYF,TGTGCCAGCAGCTCTCCGGGAACGGAGGAGACCCAGTACTTC
many,TRBV7-9,TRBJ1-4,NA,14,CASSRGGTNEKLFF,TGTGCCAGCAGCCGAGGGGGAACTAATGAAAAACTGTTTTTT
NA,TRBV2,TRBJ1-2,NA,13,CASSVTMSVGYTF,TGTGCCAGCAGTGTCACGATGTCAGTTGGCTACACCTTC
few,TRBV12-3/TRBV12-4,TRBJ2-5,TRBD1,14,CASSAQGTGETQYF,TGTGCCAGCAGTGCACAGGGGACGGGAGAGACCCAGTACTTC
many,TRBV9,TRBJ2-3,NA,15,CASSVDGSSTDTQYF,TGTGCCAGCAGCGTAGATGGCAGCAGCACAGATACGCAGTATTTT
many,TRBV7-8,TRBJ2-7,NA,12,CASSPHTYEQYF,TGTGCCAGCAGCCCTCATACCTACGAGCAGTACTTC
NA,TRBV4-3,TRBJ2-7,NA,17,CASSQEIGVRTTLEQYF,TGCGCCAGCAGCCAAGAAATCGGGGTCAGGACAACCCTCGAGCAGTACTTC
NA,TRBV20-1,TRBJ1-2,NA,10,CSAGPEGYTF,TGCAGTGCTGGACCAGAGGGCTACACCTTC
few,TRBV29-1,TRBJ2-5,NA,12,CSVVFQQETQYF,TGCAGCGTTGTTTTTCAGCAAGAGACCCAGTACTTC
NA,TRBV20-1,TRBJ1-2,NA,9,CSVGHGYTF,TGCAGTGTAGGGCATGGCTACACCTTC
NA,TRBV4-3,TRBJ2-3,TRBD1,17,CASGHAWGTGKADTQYF,TGCGCCAGCGGCCATGCCTGGGGGACAGGGAAAGCAGATACGCAGTATTTT
few,TRBV7-6,TRBJ2-4,TRBD1,15,CASSLDRGGIDEQYF,TGTGCCAGCAGCTTGGACAGGGGAGGAATCGATGAGCAGTACTTC
NA,TRBV7-8,TRBJ1-2,NA,14,CASSLEYGTYGYTF,TGTGCCAGCAGCTTAGAGTATGGGACCTATGGCTACACCTTC
NA,TRBV28,TRBJ2-7,NA,16,CASRVRARKSSYEQYF,TGTGCCAGCAGGGTACGAGCTAGGAAAAGCTCCTACGAGCAGTACTTC
NA,TRBV6-1,TRBJ1-2,NA,17,CASSGRAGVAPPDGCTF,TGTGCCAGCAGTGGAAGGGCAGGGGTAGCTCCTCCGGATGGCTGCACCTTC
NA,TRBV12-3/TRBV12-4,TRBJ2-1,TRBD1,16,CASTFSEGQGHSEQFF,TGTGCCAGCACTTTTAGTGAAGGACAGGGGCACAGTGAGCAGTTCTTC
many,TRBV28,TRBJ2-7,TRBD1,15,CASSPSGTGAYEQYF,TGTGCCAGCAGTCCGTCCGGGACAGGGGCCTACGAGCAGTACTTC
NA,TRBV6-6,TRBJ1-1,TRBD1,12,CASRYGTGEAFF,TGTGCCAGCAGATACGGGACAGGGGAAGCTTTCTTT
NA,TRBV10-3,TRBJ2-3,NA,13,CAISEAGTDTQYF,TGTGCCATCAGTGAGGCCGGAACAGATACGCAGTATTTT
NA,TRBV9,TRBJ2-1,NA,14,CASSLRVDYIEQFF,TGTGCCAGCAGCCTCCGAGTAGACTACATTGAGCAGTTCTTC
many,TRBV4-3,TRBJ2-7,TRBD1,15,CASSQDQGQGYEQYF,TGCGCCAGCAGCCAAGATCAGGGACAGGGCTACGAGCAGTACTTC
NA,TRBV4-3,TRBJ1-6,NA,17,CASSQEGGRLGNSPLHF,TGCGCCAGCAGCCAAGAAGGTGGTCGGTTGGGGAATTCACCCCTCCACTTT
few,TRBV24-1,TRBJ2-5,TRBD2,16,CATSEPGLAGQETQYF,TGTGCCACCAGTGAGCCGGGACTAGCGGGGCAAGAGACCCAGTACTTC
few,TRBV7-2,TRBJ2-7,TRBD1,15,CASSYSRQGASEQYF,TGTGCCAGCAGCTATAGTCGGCAGGGGGCAAGCGAGCAGTACTTC
NA,TRBV11-2,TRBJ1-2,NA,14,CASSLNSERYGYTF,TGTGCCAGCAGCTTAAACTCTGAACGCTATGGCTACACCTTC
NA,TRBV5-5,TRBJ1-5,NA,17,CASSLAEGRVGNQPQHF,TGTGCCAGCAGCTTGGCCGAGGGCAGGGTTGGCAATCAGCCCCAGCATTTT
NA,TRBV4-2,TRBJ2-3,NA,16,CASSQETERGTDTQYF,TGTGCCAGCAGCCAAGAAACCGAGAGGGGTACAGATACGCAGTATTTT
NA,TRBV12-3/TRBV12-4,TRBJ1-2,NA,15,CASSLESPPAGGYTF,TGTGCCAGCAGTTTGGAATCACCCCCCGCGGGTGGCTACACCTTC
few,TRBV5-1,TRBJ1-2,NA,15,CASSFGGTTNYGYTF,TGCGCCAGCAGCTTTGGGGGGACCACCAACTATGGCTACACCTTC
NA,TRBV12-3/TRBV12-4,TRBJ1-2,NA,12,CASSLQAIGYTF,TGTGCCAGCAGTCTTCAGGCCATTGGCTACACCTTC
NA,TRBV29-1,TRBJ2-7,NA,14,CSVDSGPMSYEQYF,TGCAGCGTTGACTCGGGACCGATGTCCTACGAGCAGTACTTC
NA,TRBV7-2,TRBJ1-2,TRBD1,16,CASTLDRGLTNYGYTF,TGTGCCAGCACCTTGGACAGGGGGCTTACTAACTATGGCTACACCTTC